This T cell receptor (beta chain) was identified in a study of CD8 T cells in ankylosing spondylitis. General study points: Reports say disease-linked clones showed up significantly more in matched ankylosing spondylitis synovial fluid.

TCRdb re-derived calls from the 5' RACE reads in MiXCR, one entry per CDR3 protein. The sample includes fewer than 250,000 distinct CDR3 sequences, over 9.5% of them seen just once. The ends lost 4 bases at V and 6 bases at J; junction bases unmatched: 14. The V gene's germline CDR1 is SGHRS and CDR2 YFSETQ. The CDR3 runs to 17 residues. This clonotype was found a few times. Its antigen remains unidentified. This receptor was obtained from a male donor with ankylosing spondylitis or in good health (not recorded which). The chain combines TRBV5-1 with TRBJ2-3; 10 bases align to TRBD2. The sample taken for sequencing was blood, either unsorted or a sorted T cell fraction (not recorded which). The CDR3 bases are TGCGCCAGCAGCCCAGGACTAGCGGTGCGTTCGGCGGATACGCAGTATTTT. Translated: CASSPGLAVRSADTQYF.